Described below is a single TCR beta chain sequence and its context. Since a much larger clone is just one base distant, this may be a read error. Germline V gives CDR1 MNHEY, CDR2 SVGAGI. The CDR3 contains 14 residues. With 10-nucleotide random UMIs, 5'RACE was used to make the cDNA. Via MiXCR, TCRdb re-called the 5' RACE reads, giving one row per CDR3 protein. Of under 70,000 distinct CDR3 sequences detected, around 5.2% appear once; the ten largest clones hold 2.5% to 3%. This sample was taken from a study of neurological immune-mediated disorders. Study in general: Within the group of about 35 multiple sclerosis patients, approximately 30 were relapsing-remitting, while 3 were secondary progressive.

The genes are TRBV6-5 and TRBJ2-7; D uncertain. The specimen was PBMCs. The receptor was derived from a woman in her thirties with multiple sclerosis. The CDR3 DNA follows: TGTGCCAGCAGTTACTCACGGACCACCTACGAGCGGTACTTC. Protein product: CASSYSRTTYERYF.